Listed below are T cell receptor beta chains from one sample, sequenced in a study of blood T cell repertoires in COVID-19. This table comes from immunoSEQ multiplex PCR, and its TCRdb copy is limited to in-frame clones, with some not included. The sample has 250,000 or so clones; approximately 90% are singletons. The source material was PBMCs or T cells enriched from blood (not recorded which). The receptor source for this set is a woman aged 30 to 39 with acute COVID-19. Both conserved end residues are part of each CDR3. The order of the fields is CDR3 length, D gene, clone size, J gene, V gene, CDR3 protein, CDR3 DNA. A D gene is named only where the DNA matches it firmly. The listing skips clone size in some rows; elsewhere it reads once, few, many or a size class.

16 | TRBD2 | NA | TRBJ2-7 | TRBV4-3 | CASSNGLAGFRYEQYF | TGCGCCAGCAGCAACGGACTAGCGGGATTTAGGTACGAGCAGTACTTC
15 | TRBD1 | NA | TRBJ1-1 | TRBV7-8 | CASSLRTGLNTEAFF | TGTGCCAGCAGCTTACGGACAGGGCTGAACACTGAAGCTTTCTTT
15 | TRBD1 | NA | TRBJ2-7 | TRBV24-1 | CATSDPGQGNYEQYF | TGTGCCACCAGTGACCCGGGACAGGGGAACTACGAGCAGTACTTC
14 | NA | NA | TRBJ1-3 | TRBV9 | CASSRAGSGNTIYF | TGTGCCAGCAGCCGAGCCGGGTCTGGAAACACCATATATTTT
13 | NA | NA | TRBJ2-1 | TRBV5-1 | CASSLGEAGEQFF | TGCGCCAGCAGCTTGGGTGAGGCGGGCGAGCAGTTCTTC
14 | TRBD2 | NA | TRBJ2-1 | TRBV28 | CASWGASGYNEQFF | TGTGCCAGCTGGGGAGCTAGCGGATACAATGAGCAGTTCTTC
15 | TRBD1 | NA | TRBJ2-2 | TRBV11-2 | CASSWGQSHTGELFF | TGTGCCAGCAGCTGGGGACAGAGCCACACCGGGGAGCTGTTTTTT
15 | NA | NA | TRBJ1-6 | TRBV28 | CASSTGSAGNSPLHF | TGTGCCAGCAGTACCGGGTCGGCGGGGAATTCACCCCTCCACTTT
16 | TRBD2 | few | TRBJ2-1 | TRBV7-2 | CASSPSGTSGRAEQFF | TGTGCCAGCAGCCCTAGCGGGACTAGCGGGAGGGCTGAGCAGTTCTTC
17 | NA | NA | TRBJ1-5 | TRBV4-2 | CASSPRTAGEINQPQHF | TGTGCCAGCAGCCCCCGCACCGCAGGGGAAATCAATCAGCCCCAGCATTTT
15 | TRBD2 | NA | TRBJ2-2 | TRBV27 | CASSLYLAGPGELFF | TGTGCCAGCAGTTTGTACCTAGCGGGTCCCGGGGAGCTGTTTTTT
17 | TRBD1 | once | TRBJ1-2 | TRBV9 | CASSGPGTGEEGYGYTF | TGTGCCAGCAGCGGTCCCGGGACAGGGGAGGAAGGCTATGGCTACACCTTC
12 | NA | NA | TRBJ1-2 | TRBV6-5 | CASRGQDYGYTF | TGTGCCAGCAGGGGACAAGACTATGGCTACACCTTC
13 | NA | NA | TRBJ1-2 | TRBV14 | CASSRGRSYGYTF | TGTGCCAGCAGCCGAGGGCGGAGCTACGGCTACACCTTC
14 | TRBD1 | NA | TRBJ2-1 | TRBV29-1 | CSVTQDRAYNEQFF | TGCAGCGTTACCCAAGACAGGGCCTACAATGAGCAGTTCTTC
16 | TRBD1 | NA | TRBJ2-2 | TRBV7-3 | CASSPGTGGVAGELFF | TGTGCCAGCAGCCCGGGTACAGGGGGAGTCGCCGGGGAGCTGTTTTTT
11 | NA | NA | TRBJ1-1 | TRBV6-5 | CASVLNTEAFF | TGTGCCAGCGTATTAAACACTGAAGCTTTCTTT
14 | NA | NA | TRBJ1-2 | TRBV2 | CASSPEGNNYGYTF | TGTGCCAGCAGCCCCGAGGGAAATAACTATGGCTACACCTTC
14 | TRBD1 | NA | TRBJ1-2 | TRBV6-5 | CASRGDRIDYGYTF | TGTGCCAGCAGGGGGGACAGGATAGACTATGGCTACACCTTC
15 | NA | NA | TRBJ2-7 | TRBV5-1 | CASTPGGTGAYEQYF | TGCGCCAGTACTCCAGGGGGGACGGGGGCGTACGAGCAGTACTTC
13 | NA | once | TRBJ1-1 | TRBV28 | CASSQVGVTEAFF | TGTGCCAGCAGTCAGGTGGGAGTCACTGAAGCTTTCTTT
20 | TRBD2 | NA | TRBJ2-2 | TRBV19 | CASSIDPPGLGNANTGELFF | TGTGCCAGTAGTATAGACCCACCGGGACTAGGGAACGCGAACACCGGGGAGCTGTTTTTT
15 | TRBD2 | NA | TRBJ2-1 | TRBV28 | CASSLAAGPYNEQFF | TGTGCCAGCAGTTTGGCAGCGGGACCCTACAATGAGCAGTTCTTC
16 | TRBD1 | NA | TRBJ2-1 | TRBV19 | CASSGPDRGFYNEQFF | TGTGCCAGTAGTGGGCCGGACAGGGGTTTTTACAATGAGCAGTTCTTC
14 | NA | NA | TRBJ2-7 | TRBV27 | CASSLHQGSYEQYF | TGTGCCAGCAGTCTCCATCAGGGTTCCTACGAGCAGTACTTC
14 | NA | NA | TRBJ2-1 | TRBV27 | CASSLLEGIDEQFF | TGTGCCAGCAGTTTACTAGAGGGAATCGATGAGCAGTTCTTC
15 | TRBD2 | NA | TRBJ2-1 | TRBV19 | CASRAGSSSYNEQFF | TGTGCCTCTAGAGCGGGGTCGAGCTCCTACAATGAGCAGTTCTTC
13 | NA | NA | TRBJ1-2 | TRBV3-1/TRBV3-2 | CASSQVGGSGYTF | TGTGCCAGCAGCCAAGTTGGAGGAAGTGGCTACACCTTC
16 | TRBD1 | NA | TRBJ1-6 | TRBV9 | CASSAQTGNNHSPLHF | TGTGCCAGCAGCGCCCAGACAGGGAATAATCATTCACCCCTCCACTTT
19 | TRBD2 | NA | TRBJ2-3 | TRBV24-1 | CATSDLRAGGTLSTDTQYF | TGTGCCACCAGTGATTTACGAGCGGGAGGCACACTAAGCACAGATACGCAGTATTTT
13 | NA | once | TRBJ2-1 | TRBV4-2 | CASSQVEGSEQFF | TGTGCCAGCAGCCAAGTGGAGGGCTCGGAGCAGTTCTTC
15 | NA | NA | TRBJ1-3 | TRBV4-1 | CASSQDQNSGNTIYF | TGCGCCAGCAGCCAAGACCAGAACTCTGGAAACACCATATATTTT
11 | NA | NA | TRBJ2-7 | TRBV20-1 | CSARWGDEQYF | TGCAGTGCTAGATGGGGGGACGAGCAGTACTTC
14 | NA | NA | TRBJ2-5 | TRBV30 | CAWSGVRSQETQYF | TGTGCCTGGTCCGGGGTCCGGTCCCAAGAGACCCAGTACTTC
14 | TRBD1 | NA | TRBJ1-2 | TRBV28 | CASSLGQGFYGYTF | TGTGCCAGCAGTTTAGGACAGGGGTTCTATGGCTACACCTTC
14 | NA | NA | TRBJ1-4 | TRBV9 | CASSPGGGPEKLFF | TGTGCCAGCAGCCCGGGAGGGGGACCTGAAAAACTGTTTTTT
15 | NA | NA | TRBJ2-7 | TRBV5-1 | CASSLDLGAGYEQYF | TGCGCCAGCAGCTTGGATTTGGGGGCTGGCTACGAGCAGTACTTC
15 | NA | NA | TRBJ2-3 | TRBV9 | CASSVVTGVTDTQYF | TGTGCCAGCAGCGTAGTAACAGGAGTCACAGATACGCAGTATTTT
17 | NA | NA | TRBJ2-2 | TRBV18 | CASSSTYGAGNTGELFF | TGTGCCAGCTCATCTACATACGGAGCGGGGAACACCGGGGAGCTGTTTTTT
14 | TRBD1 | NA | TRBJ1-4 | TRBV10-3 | CAISAGGVGEKLFF | TGTGCCATCAGTGCAGGGGGCGTGGGTGAAAAACTGTTTTTT
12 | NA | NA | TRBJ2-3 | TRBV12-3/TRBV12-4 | CASSGALDTQYF | TGTGCCAGCAGTGGGGCCCTGGATACGCAGTATTTT
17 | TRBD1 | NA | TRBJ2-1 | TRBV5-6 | CASTSQGVSTPGNEQFF | TGTGCCAGCACCAGCCAGGGGGTCTCAACACCAGGCAATGAGCAGTTCTTC
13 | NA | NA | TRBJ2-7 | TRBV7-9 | CASSPEVGYEQYF | TGTGCCAGCAGCCCCGAGGTTGGGTACGAGCAGTACTTC
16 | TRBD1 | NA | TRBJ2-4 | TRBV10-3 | CAISESSRGHENIQYF | TGTGCCATCAGTGAGTCATCCAGGGGGCACGAAAACATTCAGTACTTC
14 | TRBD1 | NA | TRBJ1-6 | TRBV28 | CASSRDRGNSPLHF | TGTGCCAGCAGTCGGGACAGGGGGAATTCACCCCTCCACTTT
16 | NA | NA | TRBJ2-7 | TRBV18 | CASSPSPGLAAYEQYF | TGTGCCAGCTCACCATCCCCGGGACTCGCAGCCTACGAGCAGTACTTC
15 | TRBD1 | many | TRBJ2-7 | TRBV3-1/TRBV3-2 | CASSPAGTGSYEQYF | TGTGCCAGCAGCCCCGCCGGGACAGGCTCCTACGAGCAGTACTTC
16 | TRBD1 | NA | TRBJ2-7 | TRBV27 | CASSLSAGTGAYEQYF | TGTGCCAGCAGTTTATCTGCCGGGACAGGGGCCTACGAGCAGTACTTC
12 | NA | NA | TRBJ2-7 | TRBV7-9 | CASSLAISGQYF | TGTGCCAGCAGCTTAGCTATCAGCGGGCAGTACTTC
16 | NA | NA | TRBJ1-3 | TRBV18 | CASSFTGQRSGNTIYF | TGTGCCAGCTCATTCACCGGACAGAGGTCTGGAAACACCATATATTTT
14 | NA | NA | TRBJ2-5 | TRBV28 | CATTRGGREETQYF | TGTGCCACCACGAGGGGGGGCAGGGAAGAGACCCAGTACTTC
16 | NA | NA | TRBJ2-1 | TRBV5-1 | CASSSLSGVGIDEQFF | TGCGCCAGCAGCTCTCTATCGGGAGTGGGAATCGATGAGCAGTTCTTC